The 12 T cell receptor beta chains below all came from one sample that was sequenced in a study of regulatory and conventional T cells in RAG deficiency. Clones were sequenced by immunoSEQ multiplex PCR, and TCRdb holds only the in-frame ones, with some missing. The profile covers under 7,000 clones, with 85% to 95% appearing a single time and 49% taken by the ten largest. Sequencing used CD8+ T cells sorted from blood. The receptors were gathered from a human donor with RAG deficiency presenting as severe combined immunodeficiency.

V usage is TRBV29-1 and J usage is TRBJ2-7, with TRBD1 matching over 10 bases. Germline trimming cut 1 base from V and 7 bases from J; bases unmatched to any gene: 4. There are 13 residues in the CDR3. Germline values: CDR1 SQVTM, CDR2 ANQGSEA. CDR3 sequence reads: CSVEGQGAWEQYF. CDR3 bases: TGCAGCGTTGAAGGACAGGGGGCATGGGAGCAGTACTTC.

The V and J genes are TRBV9 and TRBJ2-6; D ambiguous. The CDR3 extends over 16 amino acids. Per the germline V gene, CDR1 is SGDLS and CDR2 is YYNGEE. V lost 3 bases and J lost 0, with 10 bases in between. CDR3 sequence: CASSDPVSSGANVLTF. DNA of the CDR3: TGTGCCAGCAGCGACCCAGTGAGCTCTGGGGCCAACGTCCTGACTTTC. Full variable domain (missing parts from reference TRBV9 and TRBJ2-6): DSGVTQTPKHLITATGQRVTLRCSPRSGDLSVYWYQQSLDQGLQFLIQYYNGEERAKGNILERFSAQQFPDLHSELNLSSLELGDSALYFCASSDPVSSGANVLTFGAGSRLTVL.

The chain is built from TRBV28 and TRBJ2-6, with 7 bases aligning to TRBD1. This CDR3 is 18 amino acids long. The V and J ends lost 6 bases and 0 bases, in that order; junction bases with no gene match: 11. Germline loops: CDR1 MDHEN, CDR2 SYDVKM. In DNA form, the CDR3 reads TGTGCCAGCAGCACCTCCACAGACAGGGCCTCTGGGGCCAACGTCCTGACTTTC. Its translation is CASSTSTDRASGANVLTF.

This clone was observed once. This sequence joins TRBV27 and TRBJ2-7; perhaps TRBD1 as D (5 bases). This CDR3 has 14 amino acids. Germline CDR1 and CDR2: MNHEY and SMNVEV (reference sequence). The V end lost 5 bases, the J end lost 2 bases, and 13 bases lay between the germline ends. DNA of the CDR3: TGTGCCAGCAGTCCAAACAGGCCCCCCTACGAGCAGTACTTC. It specifies CASSPNRPPYEQYF.

The chain has TRBV6-5 and TRBJ2-2, with 7 bases aligning to TRBD2. CDR3 length: 16 amino acids. In germline, CDR1 is MNHEY, CDR2 SVGAGI. Trimming at V came to 0 bases and at J to 6 bases, leaving 7 bases not matched to a gene. CDR3 amino acids: CASSYSIRTRAGELFF. The CDR3 nucleotides are TGTGCCAGCAGTTACTCGATCAGGACTAGGGCCGGGGAGCTGTTTTTT.

Judged by abundance, this clone is medium-sized. The chain combines TRBV19 with TRBJ1-1; TRBD1 is a possible D gene (6 bases). Germline V gene sequence: CDR1 LNHDA, CDR2 SQIVND (reference sequence). The V end was cut by 6 bases, the J end by 1 base, with 12 bases between. The CDR3 extends over 14 amino acids. For the CDR3, the DNA is TGTGCCAGTAGCCCGGGGACATGGAACACTGAAGCTTTCTTT. The encoded protein is CASSPGTWNTEAFF.

The chain joins TRBV7-9 to TRBJ2-5, with TRBD1 matching over 7 bases. The V gene end was trimmed by 5 bases and the J gene end by 5 bases; junction bases not matched to a gene: 14. The CDR3 runs to 16 residues. Germline V gene data show CDR1 as SEHNR and CDR2 as FQNEAQ (reference sequence). CDR3 in DNA: TGTGCCAGCAGCCTTAGCACAGGGGTATCGGGGGAGACCCAGTACTTC. Protein: CASSLSTGVSGETQYF.

The chain links TRBV2 to TRBJ2-5; D is undetermined. The CDR3 is 12 amino acids. Germline V gene sequence: CDR1 SNHLY, CDR2 FYNNEI. V lost 8 bases, J lost 1 base, and 8 bases lay in between. The CDR3 loop is CASEAFQETQYF. In nucleotides, the CDR3 is TGTGCCAGCGAGGCTTTCCAAGAGACCCAGTACTTC.

V is TRBV27 and J is TRBJ2-7; the D is unclear. Germline CDR1 is MNHEY and CDR2 is SMNVEV (reference sequence). Trimming shortened V by 0 bases and J by 0 bases, and 6 bases separated the two germline ends. The CDR3 totals 14 residues. CDR3 protein: CASSLSGSSYEQYF. CDR3 nucleotide sequence: TGTGCCAGCAGTTTATCAGGCAGCTCCTACGAGCAGTACTTC.

This rearrangement joins TRBV27 to TRBJ2-2; D may be TRBD2 (6 bases). In germline, CDR1 is MNHEY, CDR2 SMNVEV (reference sequence). The CDR3 covers 14 residues. The germline V and J ends were trimmed by 2 bases and 5 bases, with 9 bases remaining between them. The CDR3 DNA is TGTGCCAGCAGTTTAAAGCGGGCGACCGGGGAGCTGTTTTTT. Protein sequence: CASSLKRATGELFF.

The CDR3 coding sequence is TGCGCCAGCAGCTTACTAGCGGAGGGCACAGATACGCAGTATTTT. This sequence encodes CASSLLAEGTDTQYF. The J gene is TRBJ2-3, the V gene TRBV5-1; TRBD2 matches 8 bases. The CDR3 runs to 15 residues. Losses at the gene ends were 2 bases for V and 1 base for J; bases not matched to a gene: 3. Germline assignment: CDR1 SGHRS and CDR2 YFSETQ.

In nucleotides, the CDR3 is TGTGCCAGCAGCCCCGTCCCTGGCCAAAACATTCAGTACTTC. The encoded protein is CASSPVPGQNIQYF. The chain couples TRBV7-9 to TRBJ2-4; D not resolved. Germline-derived CDR1 and CDR2 are SEHNR and FQNEAQ (reference sequence). The CDR3 runs to 14 residues. Between the trimmed V and J ends, which lost 5 bases and 5 bases, there was a span of 13 bases. The entire variable domain, with the rest obtained from reference TRBV7-9 and TRBJ2-4, is as follows: DTGVSQNPRHKITKRGQNVTFRCDPISEHNRLYWYRQTLGQGPEFLTYFQNEAQLEKSRLLSDRFSAERPKGSFSTLEIQRTEQGDSAMYLCASSPVPGQNIQYFGAGTRLSVL.